The 22 T cell receptor beta chains below come from one sample, sequenced in a study of CD8+ T cells in alopecia areata (dated by TCRdb to between 2018 and 2020). Libraries were prepared through the immunoSEQ multiplex PCR assay. For TCR sequencing, RNA was extracted from every sample and reverse transcribed into cDNA to serve as template. TCRdb retrieved this table from immuneACCESS and kept in-frame rearrangements only. Not all clones are present; in checked studies, unresolved V genes account for under half, and no reason is known for the remainder. This sample has 150,000 or so clones in its table, and 55% of those were observed once. Jointly, the top ten make up about 4.3% of the sample. Input material: CD4+ T cells sorted from blood. The receptor set was obtained from a human donor in good health.

A few counts support this clone. The chain carries TRBV5-1 and TRBJ1-1, with D perhaps TRBD1 (5 bases). The CDR3 runs 15 residues. V shed 4 bases and J shed 5 bases, with 18 bases lying between them. Germline-derived CDR1 and CDR2 are SGHRS and YFSETQ. CDR3 region: CASSRGVSTGTEAFF. The DNA of the CDR3 is TGCGCCAGCAGCAGAGGGGTTTCGACGGGGACTGAAGCTTTCTTT.

This rearrangement joins TRBV30 to TRBJ1-3; D is ambiguous. The CDR3 consists of 14 residues. Germline V gives CDR1 GTSNPN, CDR2 SVGIG (reference sequence). The germline V and J ends were trimmed by 1 base and 0 bases, with 7 bases remaining between them. The CDR3 coding sequence is TGTGCCTGGAGTGACGGCAGCTCTGGAAACACCATATATTTT. Protein product: CAWSDGSSGNTIYF.

This clone turned up a few times. The V call is TRBV15, the J call TRBJ2-5; D unclear. The CDR3 runs to 12 residues. In germline, CDR1 is LNHNV, CDR2 YYDKDF (reference sequence). V lost 3 bases, J lost 4 bases, and 6 bases lay in between. DNA of the CDR3: TGTGCCACCAGCAGCCTCAGAGAGACCCAGTACTTC. Encoded protein: CATSSLRETQYF.

This chain links TRBV7-9 with TRBJ2-7; no clear D. Trimming removed 4 bases from V and 3 bases from J, with 13 bases in between. Germline V lookup: CDR1 SEHNR, CDR2 FQNEAQ (reference sequence). CDR3 length: 14 residues. Here the CDR3 reads CASSSGLRVYEQYF. For the CDR3, the DNA is TGTGCCAGCAGCTCCGGCCTTAGGGTCTACGAGCAGTACTTC.

The gene calls are TRBV28 and TRBJ1-5, with D hard to call. The germline V and J ends were trimmed by 3 bases and 1 base, with 13 bases remaining between them. Germline values: CDR1 MDHEN, CDR2 SYDVKM. The CDR3 runs to 16 residues. CDR3 amino acids: CASSFNFIGSNQPQHF. CDR3 coding DNA: TGTGCCAGCAGTTTTAACTTTATTGGGAGCAATCAGCCCCAGCATTTT. The full variable domain, in which reference TRBV28 and TRBJ1-5 provide the parts outside the CDR3, is DVKVTQSSRYLVKRTGEKVFLECVQDMDHENMFWYRQDPGLGLRLIYFSYDVKMKEKGDIPEGYSVSREKKERFSLILESASTNQTSMYLCASSFNFIGSNQPQHFGDGTRLSIL.

The chain links TRBV30 to TRBJ2-1; 7 bases line up with TRBD2. Germline CDR1 and CDR2: GTSNPN and SVGIG (reference sequence). The V gene end was trimmed by 4 bases and the J gene end by 6 bases; junction bases not matched to a gene: 9. This CDR3 contains 14 residues. The CDR3 sequence: CAWTGGRRGNEQFF. CDR3 sequence (DNA): TGTGCCTGGACCGGGGGGAGGAGGGGCAATGAGCAGTTCTTC.

This chain uses TRBV6-5 with TRBJ1-1, with D possibly being TRBD1 (5 bases). Germline V gives CDR1 MNHEY, CDR2 SVGAGI. The V end was cut by 2 bases, the J end by 2 bases, with 9 bases between. The CDR3 is 14 residues long. CDR3: CASSYRGHNTEAFF. CDR3 sequence (DNA): TGTGCCAGCAGTTACAGGGGTCACAACACTGAAGCTTTCTTT.

The rearrangement joins TRBV5-1 to TRBJ2-2, with D possibly being TRBD2 (6 bases). This CDR3 comprises 15 residues. Germline assignment: CDR1 SGHRS and CDR2 YFSETQ. The V gene lost 0 bases and the J gene lost 7 bases, with 13 bases spanning the gap. DNA of the CDR3: TGCGCCAGCAGCTTGGACACGGGAGCTAACGGGGAGCTGTTTTTT. This translates into CASSLDTGANGELFF.

J is TRBJ1-1 and V is TRBV2, with D possibly TRBD1 on 6 matching bases. The CDR3 contains 9 residues. V shed 10 bases and J shed 10 bases, with 10 bases lying between them. The V gene's germline CDR1 is SNHLY and CDR2 FYNNEI. The CDR3 is CAKQGLAFF. CDR3 bases: TGTGCCAAACAGGGTTTAGCTTTCTTT.

This clone showed up just a few times. The V and J genes are TRBV6-5 and TRBJ2-3; D may be TRBD1 or TRBD2 (5 bases each). CDR3 length: 14 residues. The germline V gene has CDR1 MNHEY and CDR2 SVGAGI. Trimming removed 6 bases at V and 8 bases at J, with 18 bases between. CDR3 in DNA: TGTGCCAGCAGCGCAGGGATAGGAGGCGGTACGCAGTATTTT. Its translation is CASSAGIGGGTQYF.

The sample holds a few counts of this clone. This rearrangement joins TRBV2 to TRBJ2-3, with TRBD1 as a possible D gene (6 bases). This CDR3 has 14 residues. The germline gives CDR1 SNHLY, CDR2 FYNNEI. Between the trimmed V and J ends, which lost 6 bases and 6 bases, there was a span of 16 bases. The CDR3 sequence: CASSEDSILDTQYF. CDR3 nucleotides: TGTGCCAGCAGCGAGGACAGCATCCTCGATACGCAGTATTTT.

DNA of the CDR3: TGTGCCAGCTCCGAGATCGCGAACAATGAGCAGTTCTTC. Translation gives CASSEIANNEQFF. The chain recombines TRBV18 with TRBJ2-1; D not certain. The CDR3 is 13 amino acids. V was clipped by 6 bases and J by 5 bases, with 11 bases between them. Germline CDR1 and CDR2: KGHSH and LQKENI.

This clone occurred a few times. The rearrangement links TRBV5-4 to TRBJ2-1, with TRBD2 matching over 7 bases. CDR1 SGHNT and CDR2 YYREEE come from the germline V gene (reference sequence). The CDR3 is 16 amino acids. V lost 0 bases and J lost 8; bases outside the gene matches: 11. CDR3 coding DNA: TGTGCCAGCAGCTTGGCGGGCGGGAGAAGATGGGATGAGCAGTTCTTC. Amino acid sequence: CASSLAGGRRWDEQFF.

This clone was detected only a few times. This rearrangement joins TRBV29-1 to TRBJ2-2; D might be TRBD1 (6 bases). The V end lost 6 bases, the J end lost 0 bases, and 8 bases lay between the germline ends. Germline CDR1 and CDR2: SQVTM and ANQGSEA. The CDR3 has 13 amino acids. The CDR3 DNA reads TGCAGCGTCACAGGGACGAACACCGGGGAGCTGTTTTTT. Its translation is CSVTGTNTGELFF.

This clone was picked up one time. This chain links TRBV7-8 with TRBJ2-6; either TRBD1 or TRBD2 may fit D (5 bases each). V dropped 5 bases and J dropped 4 bases, with 12 bases sitting between them. CDR3 length equals 15 residues. The germline CDR1 and CDR2 sequences are SGHVS and FQNEAQ. CDR3 DNA: TGTGCCAGCAGCCAGCCGGGGCGCGGGGCCAACGTCCTGACTTTC. Its protein product is CASSQPGRGANVLTF.

The J gene is TRBJ1-5, the V gene TRBV30; 9 positions agree with TRBD1. The germline gives CDR1 GTSNPN, CDR2 SVGIG (reference sequence). V shed 8 bases and J 3 bases; nucleotides not matched to a gene: 2. This CDR3 is 12 amino acids long. The chain's CDR3 is CAGQGSNQPQHF. In DNA, the CDR3 is TGTGCCGGACAGGGGTCCAATCAGCCCCAGCATTTT.

The V call is TRBV5-6, the J call TRBJ2-3, with D unclear. V gave up 0 bases and J gave up 2 bases, with 7 bases separating them. Germline assignment: CDR1 SGHDT and CDR2 YYEEEE. The CDR3 covers 14 residues. The CDR3 coding sequence is TGTGCCAGCAGCTTGGTCACCCCCACAGATACGCAGTATTTT. This codes for CASSLVTPTDTQYF.

The chain joins TRBV29-1 to TRBJ1-1, with 7 bases lining up with TRBD1. The CDR3 runs 12 residues. V lost 7 bases to trimming and J lost 1 base; unmatched junction nucleotides: 3. Germline V gene lookup returns CDR1 SQVTM and CDR2 ANQGSEA. The CDR3 protein is CSGRQGNTEAFF. Here the CDR3 DNA reads TGCAGCGGAAGACAGGGGAACACTGAAGCTTTCTTT.

V and J are TRBV5-1 and TRBJ2-3, with D perhaps matching TRBD1 or TRBD2 (6 bases each). The germline V gene has CDR1 SGHRS and CDR2 YFSETQ. This CDR3 contains 16 residues. V gave up 0 bases and J gave up 3 bases, with 14 bases separating them. CDR3: CASSLGQVAVTDTQYF. The CDR3, as DNA: TGCGCCAGCAGCTTGGGACAGGTAGCGGTTACAGATACGCAGTATTTT.

This clone occurred a few times. Other nucleotide sequences from this sample produce the same CDR3. The chain combines TRBV7-9 with TRBJ2-5; D gene ambiguous. This CDR3 is built from 11 residues. In germline, CDR1 is SEHNR, CDR2 FQNEAQ (reference sequence). V was trimmed by 3 bases and J by 5 bases, leaving 4 bases between them. The DNA for the CDR3 is TGTGCCAGCAGCTTCAAGGAGACCCAGTACTTC. Protein: CASSFKETQYF.

This chain joins TRBV5-6 and TRBJ1-5, with D perhaps TRBD1 (5 bases). V lost 4 bases and J lost 7, with 12 bases in between. The CDR3 is made up of 13 amino acids. The V gene's germline CDR1 is SGHDT and CDR2 YYEEEE. The CDR3 is CASSARTSQPQHF. The CDR3 region has the DNA TGTGCCAGCAGCGCCAGGACAAGCCAGCCCCAGCATTTT.

The chain combines TRBV27 with TRBJ2-7, with D perhaps TRBD1 (5 bases). The CDR3 is 15 residues long. Trimming cost V 1 base and J 0 bases, with 10 bases left between them. Germline CDR1 MNHEY, CDR2 SMNVEV (reference sequence). The CDR3 is CASSLLQDLSYEQYF. The CDR3 coding sequence is TGTGCCAGCAGTTTATTACAGGACCTCTCCTACGAGCAGTACTTC.